These 17 T cell receptor beta chains share one sample of origin, sequenced in a study of beta chain features in type 1 diabetes. Expressed TCRB transcripts were sequenced after all isolated RNA was converted to cDNA. TCRdb's table, derived via immunoSEQ multiplex PCR, lists solely in-frame clones and lacks some. The sample carries about 300,000 clones, 8% recorded once. The sequencing sample was made of central memory CD4+ T cells from blood. These receptors all come from a woman in her late teens or twenties in good health.

This clone has just a few counts. The chain links TRBV27 to TRBJ2-3; TRBD1 matches at 7 bases. J gave up 6 bases and V 6 bases, and 9 bases lay outside the gene matches. The CDR3 extends over 14 amino acids. Germline values: CDR1 MNHEY, CDR2 SMNVEV (reference sequence). The CDR3 coding sequence is TGTGCCAGCAGGAGACAGGGCCTCGAGGATACGCAGTATTTT. Its translation: CASRRQGLEDTQYF.

V usage is TRBV19 and J usage is TRBJ2-5; the match to TRBD2 covers 9 bases. This CDR3 is built from 15 residues. Germline CDR1 is LNHDA and CDR2 is SQIVND (reference sequence). J lost 5 bases, V lost 5 bases, and 9 bases had no gene match. DNA for the CDR3: TGTGCCAGTAGTCGCTCGGGACTAGCCCAGGAGACCCAGTACTTC. This gives the protein CASSRSGLAQETQYF.

The chain couples TRBV7-2 to TRBJ2-5, with D possibly being TRBD1 (6 bases). The germline CDR1 and CDR2 sequences are SGHTA and FQGNSA. The V end was cut by 4 bases, the J end by 5 bases, with 17 bases between. CDR3 length: 15 residues. CDR3 nucleotides: TGTGCCAGCAGCTCCCCCAGAACAGGGTGGGAGACCCAGTACTTC. Translated, it gives CASSSPRTGWETQYF. Based on the CDR3 plus reference TRBV7-2 and TRBJ2-5, the full variable domain is GAGVSQSPSNKVTEKGKDVELRCDPISGHTALYWYRQSLGQGLEFLIYFQGNSAPDKSGLPSDRFSAERTGGSVSTLTIQRTQQEDSAVYLCASSSPRTGWETQYFGPGTRLLVL.

V and J are TRBV5-4 and TRBJ1-4; no clear D. Germline values: CDR1 SGHNT, CDR2 YYREEE (reference sequence). The CDR3 totals 13 residues. Trimming removed 4 bases at V and 7 bases at J, with 11 bases between. The DNA for the CDR3 is TGTGCCAGCAGCCCAAGACACGGTGAAAAACTGTTTTTT. This encodes CASSPRHGEKLFF.

Only a few counts were recorded for this clone. The chain has TRBV7-9 and TRBJ1-1; no clear D. With 5 bases removed from V and 4 bases from J, the gap between germline ends came to 8 bases. Germline CDR1 and CDR2: SEHNR and FQNEAQ (reference sequence). CDR3 length equals 12 residues. Written as DNA, the CDR3 is TGTGCCAGCAGCCCCTTGGCCACTGAAGCTTTCTTT. Its protein product is CASSPLATEAFF.

This rearrangement joins TRBV6-4 to TRBJ2-2; D ambiguous. Germline V gene sequence: CDR1 MRHNA, CDR2 SNTAGT. The CDR3 length is 14 residues. V was cut by 1 base and J by 4 bases, with 7 bases left in between. CDR3 DNA sequence: TGTGCCAGCAGTGACTGGGCACGCACCGGGGAGCTGTTTTTT. Translation gives CASSDWARTGELFF.

The V and J genes are TRBV25-1 and TRBJ1-4; D not resolved. Trimming shortened V by 2 bases and J by 1 base, and 5 bases separated the two germline ends. The CDR3 has 14 amino acids. The germline CDR1 and CDR2 sequences are MGHDK and SYGVNS. The CDR3 nucleotides are TGTGCCAGCAGTGAAGGCGGAACTAATGAAAAACTGTTTTTT. The encoded protein is CASSEGGTNEKLFF.

The table lists this clone with many counts. This chain connects TRBV15 to TRBJ2-1, with D perhaps TRBD2 (6 bases). The CDR3 contains 15 residues. V was clipped by 5 bases and J by 8 bases, with 19 bases between them. Germline V gene lookup returns CDR1 LNHNV and CDR2 YYDKDF (reference sequence). CDR3 sequence: CATSYVGGIRYEQFF. The CDR3 DNA reads TGTGCCACCAGCTACGTGGGGGGAATCCGCTATGAGCAGTTCTTC. Filled out from reference TRBV15 and TRBJ2-1, the complete variable domain reads DAMVIQNPRYQVTQFGKPVTLSCSQTLNHNVMYWYQQKSSQAPKLLFHYYDKDFNNEADTPDNFQSRRPNTSFCFLDIRSPGLGDTAMYLCATSYVGGIRYEQFFGPGTRLTVL.

This clone was detected only a few times. The CDR3 DNA follows: TGTGCCAGCAGCCCGCTACGACAGTCTAATGAAAAACTGTTTTTT. Its translation: CASSPLRQSNEKLFF. The J gene is TRBJ1-4, the V gene TRBV14, with D perhaps matching TRBD1 (5 bases). Trimming removed 4 bases at V and 3 bases at J, with 12 bases between. This CDR3 contains 15 residues. Per germline, CDR1 SGHDN and CDR2 FVKESK.

This clone was recorded at least ten times. V usage is TRBV2 and J usage is TRBJ2-2; D unclear. The germline V gene has CDR1 SNHLY and CDR2 FYNNEI. The CDR3 length is 12 residues. Trimming shortened V by 5 bases and J by 5 bases, and 6 bases separated the two germline ends. CDR3 in amino acids: CASSQGTGELFF. CDR3 nucleotides: TGTGCCAGCAGTCAAGGGACCGGGGAGCTGTTTTTT.

The rearrangement links TRBV6-4 to TRBJ1-1; D is perhaps TRBD1 (5 bases). Germline V lookup: CDR1 MRHNA, CDR2 SNTAGT. Deletions cut 8 bases from V and 0 bases from J, with 13 bases between. CDR3 length: 14 residues. In DNA, the CDR3 is TGTGCCAGCGTCTCAGGGCGAATGAACACTGAAGCTTTCTTT. Translated, it gives CASVSGRMNTEAFF.

The table lists this clone with a few counts. This chain connects TRBV4-3 to TRBJ2-1; 9 bases align to TRBD2. V dropped 0 bases and J dropped 4; count of bases not matched to a gene: 16. This CDR3 is built from 20 residues. Germline CDR1 LGHNA, CDR2 YSLEER. The CDR3 is CASSQDLGGRDGKEYNEQFF. In nucleotides, the CDR3 is TGCGCCAGCAGCCAAGATCTCGGCGGGAGGGATGGAAAAGAGTACAATGAGCAGTTCTTC.

As regards this clone: At the DNA level, this CDR3 is encoded by other sequences in the same sample as well. The CDR3 region is CASSLEAEETQYF. The CDR3 DNA is TGTGCCAGCAGCTTAGAAGCAGAAGAGACCCAGTACTTC. The chain links TRBV7-2 to TRBJ2-5; D gene unclear. The CDR3 sequence is 13 residues long. V gave up 1 base and J gave up 3 bases, with 6 bases separating them. CDR1 is SGHTA, CDR2 FQGNSA, per germline.

This clone was counted at least ten times. J is TRBJ2-3 and V is TRBV2; possible D gene TRBD1, 5 bases. V lost 3 bases and J lost 0, with 7 bases in between. The CDR3 sequence is 14 residues long. The germline V gene encodes CDR1 SNHLY and CDR2 FYNNEI. CDR3 protein: CASSDTGSTDTQYF. The DNA of the CDR3 is TGTGCCAGCAGTGACACAGGTAGCACAGATACGCAGTATTTT.

The rearrangement links TRBV29-1 to TRBJ1-1; D is unclear. The CDR3 sequence is 12 residues long. The germline gives CDR1 SQVTM, CDR2 ANQGSEA. The germline V and J ends were trimmed by 3 bases and 5 bases, with 10 bases remaining between them. The CDR3 DNA reads as TGCAGCGTTGATGATACGGGGACTGAAGCTTTCTTT. As protein: CSVDDTGTEAFF.

This clone came up a few times. This chain connects TRBV29-1 to TRBJ2-1; the match to TRBD1 covers 9 bases. Germline CDR1 is SQVTM and CDR2 is ANQGSEA. This CDR3 spans 11 amino acids. V gave up 3 bases and J gave up 15 bases; unmatched junction bases: 6. CDR3 protein: CSVDRDREPFF. The CDR3 bases are TGCAGCGTTGATCGGGACAGGGAACCGTTCTTC.

This clone was seen a few times. V and J are TRBV28 and TRBJ2-6, with 9 nucleotides matching TRBD1. CDR3 length equals 17 residues. Trimming cost V 9 bases and J 1 base; bases outside gene matches: 10. Germline CDR1 MDHEN, CDR2 SYDVKM. The CDR3 loop is CASLGGQGPSGANVLTF. The DNA for the CDR3 is TGTGCCAGTCTCGGGGGACAGGGACCTTCTGGGGCCAACGTCCTGACTTTC.